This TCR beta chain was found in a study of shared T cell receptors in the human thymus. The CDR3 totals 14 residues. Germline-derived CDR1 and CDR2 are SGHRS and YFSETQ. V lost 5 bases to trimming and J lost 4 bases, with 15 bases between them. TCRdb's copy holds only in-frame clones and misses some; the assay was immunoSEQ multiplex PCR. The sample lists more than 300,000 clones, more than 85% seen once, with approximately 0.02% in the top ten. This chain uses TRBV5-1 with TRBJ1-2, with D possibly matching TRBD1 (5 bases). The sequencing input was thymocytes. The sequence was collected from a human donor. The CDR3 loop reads CASSSRDGGYGYTF. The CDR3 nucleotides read TGCGCCAGCAGTAGCAGGGATGGTGGCTATGGCTACACCTTC.